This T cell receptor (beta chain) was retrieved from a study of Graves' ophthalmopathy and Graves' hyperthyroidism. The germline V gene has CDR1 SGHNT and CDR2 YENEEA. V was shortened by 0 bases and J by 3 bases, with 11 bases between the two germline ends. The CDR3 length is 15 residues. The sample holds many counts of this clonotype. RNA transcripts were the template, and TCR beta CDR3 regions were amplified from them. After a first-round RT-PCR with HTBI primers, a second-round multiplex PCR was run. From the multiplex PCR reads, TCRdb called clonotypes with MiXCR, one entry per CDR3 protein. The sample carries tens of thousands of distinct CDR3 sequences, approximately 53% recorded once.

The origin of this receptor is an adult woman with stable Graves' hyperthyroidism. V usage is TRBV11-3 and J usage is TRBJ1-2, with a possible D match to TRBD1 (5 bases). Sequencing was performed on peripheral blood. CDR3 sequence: CASSLDRSQDYGYTF. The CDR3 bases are TGTGCCAGCAGCTTAGATCGGTCACAGGACTATGGCTACACCTTC.